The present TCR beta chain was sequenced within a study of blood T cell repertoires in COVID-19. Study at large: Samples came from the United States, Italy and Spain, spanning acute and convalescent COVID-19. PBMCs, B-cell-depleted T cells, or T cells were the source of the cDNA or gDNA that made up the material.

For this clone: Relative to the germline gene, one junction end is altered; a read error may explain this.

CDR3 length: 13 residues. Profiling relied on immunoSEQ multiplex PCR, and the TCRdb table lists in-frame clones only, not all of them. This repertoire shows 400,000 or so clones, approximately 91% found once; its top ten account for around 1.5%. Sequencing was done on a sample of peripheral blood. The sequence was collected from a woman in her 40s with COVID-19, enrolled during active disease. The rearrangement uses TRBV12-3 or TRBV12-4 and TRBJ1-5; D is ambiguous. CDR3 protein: CASSLSGNQAQHF. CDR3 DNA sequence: TGTGCCAGCAGTTTATCAGGCAATCAGGCCCAGCATTTT.